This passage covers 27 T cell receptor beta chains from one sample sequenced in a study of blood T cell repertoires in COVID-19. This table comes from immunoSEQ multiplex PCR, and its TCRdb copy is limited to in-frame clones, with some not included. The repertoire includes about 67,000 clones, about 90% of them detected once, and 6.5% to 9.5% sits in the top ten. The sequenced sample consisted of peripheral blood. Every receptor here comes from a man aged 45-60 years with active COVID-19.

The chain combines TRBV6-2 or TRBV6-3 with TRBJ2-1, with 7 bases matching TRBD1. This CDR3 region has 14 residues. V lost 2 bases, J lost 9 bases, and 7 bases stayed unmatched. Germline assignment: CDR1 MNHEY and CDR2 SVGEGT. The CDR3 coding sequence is TGTGCCAGCAGTTACCCGACAGGGAATCCTGAGCAGTTCTTC. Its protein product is CASSYPTGNPEQFF.

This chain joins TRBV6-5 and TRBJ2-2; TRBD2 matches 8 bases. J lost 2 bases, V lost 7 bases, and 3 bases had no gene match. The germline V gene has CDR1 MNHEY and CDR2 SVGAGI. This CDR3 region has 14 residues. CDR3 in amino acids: CASKSGRNTGELFF. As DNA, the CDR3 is TGTGCCAGCAAAAGCGGGAGAAACACCGGGGAGCTGTTTTTT.

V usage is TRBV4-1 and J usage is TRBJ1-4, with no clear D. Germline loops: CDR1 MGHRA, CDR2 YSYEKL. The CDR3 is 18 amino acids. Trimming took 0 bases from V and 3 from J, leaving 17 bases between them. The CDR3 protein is CASSQDTNVELANEKLFF. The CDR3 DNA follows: TGCGCCAGCAGCCAAGATACGAATGTCGAGTTGGCTAATGAAAAACTGTTTTTT.

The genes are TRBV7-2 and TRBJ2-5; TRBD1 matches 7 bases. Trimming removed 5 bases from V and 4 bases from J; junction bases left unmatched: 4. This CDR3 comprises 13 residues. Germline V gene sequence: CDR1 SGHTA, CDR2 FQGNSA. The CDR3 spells CASSAGTAETQYF. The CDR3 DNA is TGTGCCAGCAGCGCCGGGACAGCAGAGACCCAGTACTTC.

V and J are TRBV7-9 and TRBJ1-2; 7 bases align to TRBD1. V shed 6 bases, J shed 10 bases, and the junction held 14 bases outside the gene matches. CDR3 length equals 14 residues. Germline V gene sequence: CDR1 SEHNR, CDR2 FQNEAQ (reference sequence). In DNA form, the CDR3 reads TGTGCCAGCAGGTTACAGGGGCCACGACAGGACTACACCTTC. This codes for CASRLQGPRQDYTF. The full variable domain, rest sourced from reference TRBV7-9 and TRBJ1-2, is DTGVSQNPRHKITKRGQNVTFRCDPISEHNRLYWYRQTLGQGPEFLTYFQNEAQLEKSRLLSDRFSAERPKGSFSTLEIQRTEQGDSAMYLCASRLQGPRQDYTFGSGTRLTVV.

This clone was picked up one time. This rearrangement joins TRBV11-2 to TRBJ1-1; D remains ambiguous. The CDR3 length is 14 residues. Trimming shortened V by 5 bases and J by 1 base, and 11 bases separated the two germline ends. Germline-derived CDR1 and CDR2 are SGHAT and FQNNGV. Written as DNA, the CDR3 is TGTGCCAGCAGCCTTCCCCGACAGAACACTGAAGCTTTCTTT. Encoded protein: CASSLPRQNTEAFF.

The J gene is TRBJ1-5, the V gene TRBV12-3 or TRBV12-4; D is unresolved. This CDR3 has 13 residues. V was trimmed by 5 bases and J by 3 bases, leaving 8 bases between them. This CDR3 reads CASSLTLNQPQHF. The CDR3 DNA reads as TGTGCCAGCAGTCTGACACTCAATCAGCCCCAGCATTTT.

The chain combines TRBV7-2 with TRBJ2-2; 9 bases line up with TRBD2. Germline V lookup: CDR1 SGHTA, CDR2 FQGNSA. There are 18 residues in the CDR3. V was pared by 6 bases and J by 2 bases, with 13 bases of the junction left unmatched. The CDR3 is CASSPRRAGGSNTGELFF. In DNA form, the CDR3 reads TGTGCCAGCAGTCCCCGGCGAGCGGGAGGTTCAAACACCGGGGAGCTGTTTTTT.

CDR3 residues: CASSEGVQLPYEQYF. For the CDR3, the DNA is TGTGCCAGTTCCGAGGGGGTTCAACTTCCCTACGAGCAGTACTTC. The chain uses TRBV7-2 and TRBJ2-7; maybe TRBD1 (6 bases). CDR3 length equals 15 residues. V was cut by 9 bases and J by 2 bases, with 20 bases left in between. Germline CDR1 SGHTA, CDR2 FQGNSA.

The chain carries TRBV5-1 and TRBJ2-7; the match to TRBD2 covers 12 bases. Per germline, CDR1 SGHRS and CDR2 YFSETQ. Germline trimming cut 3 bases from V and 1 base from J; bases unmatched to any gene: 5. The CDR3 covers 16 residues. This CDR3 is CASSWTLAGGSYEQYF. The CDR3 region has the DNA TGCGCCAGCAGCTGGACCCTAGCGGGAGGGTCCTACGAGCAGTACTTC. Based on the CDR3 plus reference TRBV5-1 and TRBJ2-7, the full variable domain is KAGVTQTPRYLIKTRGQQVTLSCSPISGHRSVSWYQQTPGQGLQFLFEYFSETQRNKGNFPGRFSGRQFSNSRSEMNVSTLELGDSALYLCASSWTLAGGSYEQYFGPGTRLTVT.

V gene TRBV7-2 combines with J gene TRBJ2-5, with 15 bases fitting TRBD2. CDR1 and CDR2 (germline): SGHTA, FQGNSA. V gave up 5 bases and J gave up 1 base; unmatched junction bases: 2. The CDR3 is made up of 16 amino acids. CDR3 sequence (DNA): TGTGCCAGCAGCCTGGGACTAGCGGGAGGCCAAGAGACCCAGTACTTC. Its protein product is CASSLGLAGGQETQYF.

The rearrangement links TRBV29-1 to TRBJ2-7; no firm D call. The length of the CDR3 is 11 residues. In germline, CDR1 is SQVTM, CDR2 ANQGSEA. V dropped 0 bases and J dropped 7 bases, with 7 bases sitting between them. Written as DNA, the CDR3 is TGCAGCGTTGAAGATCTAGGAGAGCAGTACTTC. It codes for CSVEDLGEQYF.

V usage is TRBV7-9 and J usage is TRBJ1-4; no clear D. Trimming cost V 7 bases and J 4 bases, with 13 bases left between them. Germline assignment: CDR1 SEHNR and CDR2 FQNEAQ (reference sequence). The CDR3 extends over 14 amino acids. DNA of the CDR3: TGTGCCAGCAACCCCTGGGGAGTTAATGAAAAACTGTTTTTT. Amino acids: CASNPWGVNEKLFF. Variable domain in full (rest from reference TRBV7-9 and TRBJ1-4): DTGVSQNPRHKITKRGQNVTFRCDPISEHNRLYWYRQTLGQGPEFLTYFQNEAQLEKSRLLSDRFSAERPKGSFSTLEIQRTEQGDSAMYLCASNPWGVNEKLFFGSGTQLSVL.

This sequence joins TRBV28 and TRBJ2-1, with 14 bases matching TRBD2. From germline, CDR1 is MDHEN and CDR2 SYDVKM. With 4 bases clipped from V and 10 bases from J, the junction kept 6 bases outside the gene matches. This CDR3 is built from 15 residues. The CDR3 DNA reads TGTGCCAGCAGTTCCGGGACTAGCGGGAGTGGCGAGCAGTTCTTC. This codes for CASSSGTSGSGEQFF.

CDR3 coding DNA: TGTGCCAGCAGTTTATCTTCGACAGGGTGGAGGTACGAGCAGTACTTC. It yields the protein CASSLSSTGWRYEQYF. The rearrangement joins TRBV27 to TRBJ2-7, with TRBD1 identical over 7 bases. Germline CDR1 reads MNHEY; CDR2 reads SMNVEV (reference sequence). The CDR3 sequence is 16 residues long. With 0 bases clipped from V and 4 bases from J, the junction kept 9 bases outside the gene matches.

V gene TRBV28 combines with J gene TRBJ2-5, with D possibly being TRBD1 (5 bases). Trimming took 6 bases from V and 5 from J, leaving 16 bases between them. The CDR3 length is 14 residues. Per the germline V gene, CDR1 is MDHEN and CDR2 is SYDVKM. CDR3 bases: TGTGCCAGCAGCTCGCCCGTGGCAGGGGAGACCCAGTACTTC. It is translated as CASSSPVAGETQYF.

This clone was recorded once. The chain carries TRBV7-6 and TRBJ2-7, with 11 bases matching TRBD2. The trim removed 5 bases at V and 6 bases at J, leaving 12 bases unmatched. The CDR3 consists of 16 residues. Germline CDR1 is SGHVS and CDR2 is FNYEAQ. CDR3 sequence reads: CASSPSTSGAHSEQYF. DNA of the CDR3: TGTGCCAGCAGCCCCTCGACTAGCGGGGCCCATAGCGAGCAGTACTTC.

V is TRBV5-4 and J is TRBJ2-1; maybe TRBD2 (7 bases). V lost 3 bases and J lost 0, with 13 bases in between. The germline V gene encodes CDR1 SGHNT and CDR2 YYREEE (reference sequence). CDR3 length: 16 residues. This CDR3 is CASSSGGGGSYNEQFF. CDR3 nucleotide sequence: TGTGCCAGCAGCTCGGGGGGCGGGGGCTCCTACAATGAGCAGTTCTTC.

CDR3 bases: TGTGCCTGGAGTTTGACAGGGTCAACTAATGAAAAACTGTTTTTT. Amino acid sequence: CAWSLTGSTNEKLFF. The chain has TRBV30 and TRBJ1-4, with 7 bases matching TRBD1. The V gene's germline CDR1 is GTSNPN and CDR2 SVGIG (reference sequence). Unmatched junction bases numbered 3, after V lost 2 bases and J lost 0 bases. This CDR3 contains 15 residues. Drawing the rest from reference TRBV30 and TRBJ1-4, the complete variable domain is SQTIHQWPATLVQPVGSPLSLECTVEGTSNPNLYWYRQAAGRGLQLLFYSVGIGQISSEVPQNLSASRPQDRQFILSSKKLLLSDSGFYLCAWSLTGSTNEKLFFGSGTQLSVL.

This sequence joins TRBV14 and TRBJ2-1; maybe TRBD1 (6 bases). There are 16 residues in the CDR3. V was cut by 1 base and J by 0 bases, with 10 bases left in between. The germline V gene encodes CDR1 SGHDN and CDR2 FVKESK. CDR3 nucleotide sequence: TGTGCCAGCAGCCAAGCGAGGACAGCCTCCTACAATGAGCAGTTCTTC. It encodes CASSQARTASYNEQFF.

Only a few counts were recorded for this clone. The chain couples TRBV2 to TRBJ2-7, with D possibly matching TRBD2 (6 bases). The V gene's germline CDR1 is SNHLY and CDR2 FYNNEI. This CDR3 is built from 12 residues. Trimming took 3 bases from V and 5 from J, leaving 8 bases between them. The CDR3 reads CASSERDHEQYF. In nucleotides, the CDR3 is TGTGCCAGCAGTGAGCGGGACCACGAGCAGTACTTC.

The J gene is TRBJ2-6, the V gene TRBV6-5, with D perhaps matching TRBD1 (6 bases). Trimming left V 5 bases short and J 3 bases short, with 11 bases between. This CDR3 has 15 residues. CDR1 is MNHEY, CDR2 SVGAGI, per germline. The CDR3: CASSPRGVGANVLTF. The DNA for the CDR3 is TGTGCCAGCAGTCCCAGGGGAGTTGGGGCCAACGTCCTGACTTTC.

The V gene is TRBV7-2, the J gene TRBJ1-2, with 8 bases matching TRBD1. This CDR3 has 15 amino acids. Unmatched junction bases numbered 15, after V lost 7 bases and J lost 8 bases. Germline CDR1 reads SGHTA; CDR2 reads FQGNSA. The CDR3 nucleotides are TGTGCCAGCACCCAGAACGCAGGGGGCGCTCGGGGCTACACCTTC. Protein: CASTQNAGGARGYTF.

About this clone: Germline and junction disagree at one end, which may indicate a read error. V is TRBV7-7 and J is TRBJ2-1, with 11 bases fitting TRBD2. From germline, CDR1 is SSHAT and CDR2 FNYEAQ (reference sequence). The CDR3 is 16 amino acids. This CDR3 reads CASSQTSGAIREEQFF. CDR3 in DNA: TGTGCTAGCAGCCAGACTAGCGGGGCCATTCGGGAAGAGCAGTTCTTC. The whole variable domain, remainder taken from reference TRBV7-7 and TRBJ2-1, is GAGVSQSPRYKVTKRGQDVTLRCDPISSHATLYWYQQALGQGPEFLTYFNYEAQPDKSGLPSDRFSAERPEGSISTLTIQRTEQRDSAMYRCASSQTSGAIREEQFFGPGTRLTVL.

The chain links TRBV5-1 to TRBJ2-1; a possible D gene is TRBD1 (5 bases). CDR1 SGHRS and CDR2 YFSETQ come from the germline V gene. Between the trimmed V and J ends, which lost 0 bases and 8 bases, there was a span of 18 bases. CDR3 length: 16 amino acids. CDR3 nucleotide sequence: TGCGCCAGCAGCTTGGCCGTTTCCTACCAAGGGGATGAGCAGTTCTTC. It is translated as CASSLAVSYQGDEQFF.

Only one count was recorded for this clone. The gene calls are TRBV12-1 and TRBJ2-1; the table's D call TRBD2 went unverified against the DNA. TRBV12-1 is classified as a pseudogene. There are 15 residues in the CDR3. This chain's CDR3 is CASSFGLAGRREQFF. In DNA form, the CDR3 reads TGTGCCAGCAGCTTTGGGCTAGCGGGTCGTCGGGAGCAGTTCTTC.

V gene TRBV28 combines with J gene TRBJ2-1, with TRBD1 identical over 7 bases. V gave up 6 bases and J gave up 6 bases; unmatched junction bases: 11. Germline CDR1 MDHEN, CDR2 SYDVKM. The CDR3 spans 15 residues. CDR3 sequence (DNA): TGTGCCAGCAGCCTAGAGCAGGGGGTACGCAATGAGCAGTTCTTC. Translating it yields CASSLEQGVRNEQFF.